The 3 T cell receptor beta chains presented below share a single source sample, sequenced in a study of T cell responses to AZD1222 COVID-19 vaccine (dated by TCRdb to the early 2020s). The time point tag for this specimen amounts to: baseline before first vaccination. Library construction relied on the immunoSEQ multiplex PCR assay. As stored in TCRdb, this immuneACCESS dataset retains in-frame rearrangements with V and J assigned. A fraction of the clones does not appear; measured against another copy, unresolved V genes explain less than half of the discrepancy, and the remainder lacks a known reason. A total of tens of thousands of clones appear in this sample, about 85% of them only once. The top ten hold over 20% of the sample. The sequencing here drew on peripheral blood, taken on day 0 of AZD1222 vaccination. Receptors were obtained from an adult in good health.

The rearrangement joins TRBV23-1 to TRBJ2-7; D is perhaps TRBD1 or TRBD2 (5 bases each). TRBV23-1 is flagged as an ORF with uncertain function. V gave up 4 bases and J gave up 7 bases, with 23 bases separating them. The length of the CDR3 is 16 residues. For the CDR3, the DNA is TGCGCCAGCAGTCCACTCTTACCCGGGGCCTATAGTGAGCAGTACTTC. Translation: CASSPLLPGAYSEQYF.

This clone showed up just a few times. The rearrangement joins TRBV11-3 to TRBJ2-5; D is tentatively TRBD1 or TRBD2 (5 bases each). Trimming took 5 bases from V and 5 from J, leaving 15 bases between them. CDR1 and CDR2 from the germline V gene are SGHNT and YENEEA. CDR3 length: 14 residues. The CDR3, as DNA: TGTGCCAGCAGCGCCCGAGGGGATGCGGAGACCCAGTACTTC. It specifies CASSARGDAETQYF.

The chain combines TRBV9 with TRBJ1-5; no reliable D call. This CDR3 is built from 13 residues. Trimming cost V 3 bases and J 4 bases, with 8 bases left between them. The germline CDR1 and CDR2 sequences are SGDLS and YYNGEE. DNA of the CDR3: TGTGCCAGCAGCGGTGGGGTGAATCAGCCCCAGCATTTT. As protein: CASSGGVNQPQHF.